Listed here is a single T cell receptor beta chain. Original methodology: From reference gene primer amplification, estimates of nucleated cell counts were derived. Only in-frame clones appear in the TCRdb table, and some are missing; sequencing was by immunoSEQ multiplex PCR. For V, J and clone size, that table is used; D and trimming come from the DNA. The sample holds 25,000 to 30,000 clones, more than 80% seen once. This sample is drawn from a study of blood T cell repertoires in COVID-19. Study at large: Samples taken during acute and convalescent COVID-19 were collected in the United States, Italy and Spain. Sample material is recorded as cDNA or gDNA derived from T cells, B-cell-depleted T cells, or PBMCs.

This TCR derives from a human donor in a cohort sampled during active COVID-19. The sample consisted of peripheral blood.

The CDR3 spells CASSNSGGEQETQYF. Written as DNA, the CDR3 is TGTGCCAGCAGCAATAGCGGGGGGGAACAAGAGACCCAGTACTTC. The chain links TRBV21-1 to TRBJ2-5; the table names TRBD2, a call not compared with the DNA. TRBV21-1 is a listed pseudogene. CDR3 length: 15 residues.